This is a list of T cell receptor beta chains from one sample in a study of T cell responses to AZD1222 COVID-19 vaccine. Profiling relied on immunoSEQ multiplex PCR, and the TCRdb table lists in-frame clones only, not all of them. The table includes 100,000 to 150,000 clones, 75% to 90% detected once. This specimen was peripheral blood, taken on day 0 of AZD1222 vaccination. The receptors derive from an adult in good health. The CDR3 runs from the conserved cysteine through the conserved F or W. The D gene is left open where the match is weak. Rows may omit the clone size; those that give it use once, few, many or a size class.

CASSDRETGNTIYF | TGTGCCAGCAGCGACCGGGAGACTGGAAACACCATATATTTT | TRBJ1-3 | . | once | TRBV25-1
CASSLVFDSRETQYF | TGTGCCAGCAGCTTGGTATTCGACAGTAGAGAGACCCAGTACTTC | TRBJ2-5 | . | . | TRBV5-4
CASSLGADTQYF | TGTGCCAGCAGCTTGGGGGCAGATACGCAGTATTTT | TRBJ2-3 | . | . | TRBV7-9
CASSPVYGETQYF | TGTGCCAGCAGTCCCGTGTACGGAGAGACCCAGTACTTC | TRBJ2-5 | . | once | TRBV27
CASSLVGRVGYTF | TGTGCCAGCAGCTTGGTAGGGAGGGTTGGCTACACCTTC | TRBJ1-2 | . | . | TRBV5-4
CASSQDYRGNSPLHF | TGTGCCAGCAGCCAAGATTACAGGGGGAATTCACCCCTCCACTTT | TRBJ1-6 | TRBD1 | . | TRBV3-1/TRBV3-2
CASTPTDPYEQYF | TGTGCCAGCACTCCGACGGACCCGTACGAGCAGTACTTC | TRBJ2-7 | . | . | TRBV2
CASSIEPPGQGNGYTF | TGCGCCAGCAGCATCGAACCACCGGGACAGGGAAATGGCTACACCTTC | TRBJ1-2 | TRBD1 | . | TRBV5-1
CASGLVLGGFDTGELFF | TGTGCTAGTGGTTTGGTTTTGGGGGGCTTTGACACCGGGGAGCTGTTTTTT | TRBJ2-2 | . | . | TRBV12-5
CAISESRGANQPQHF | TGTGCCATCAGTGAGTCAAGGGGAGCAAATCAGCCCCAGCATTTT | TRBJ1-5 | . | . | TRBV10-3
CASSWERGEQYF | TGTGCCAGCAGCTGGGAGAGAGGGGAGCAGTACTTC | TRBJ2-7 | . | . | TRBV11-2
CASTGVSTDTQYF | TGTGCCAGTACGGGAGTTAGCACAGATACGCAGTATTTT | TRBJ2-3 | . | once | TRBV6-5
CASSKKDWLGYTF | TGTGCCAGCAGCAAAAAGGATTGGTTGGGCTACACCTTC | TRBJ1-2 | . | . | TRBV21-1
CASSQDGLWAGELFF | TGCGCCAGCAGCCAAGATGGGCTGTGGGCCGGGGAGCTGTTTTTT | TRBJ2-2 | . | . | TRBV4-1
CAWRSGQKNTEAFF | TGTGCCTGGCGATCGGGACAGAAGAACACTGAAGCTTTCTTT | TRBJ1-1 | TRBD1 | . | TRBV30
CASSPPGSYNEQFF | TGTGCCAGCAGCCCCCCCGGCTCCTACAATGAGCAGTTCTTC | TRBJ2-1 | . | . | TRBV11-2
CASSLGDPGYNSPLHF | TGTGCCAGCAGTTTAGGCGACCCGGGGTATAATTCACCCCTCCACTTT | TRBJ1-6 | . | few | TRBV27